Shown below are 9 T cell receptor beta chains from a single sample sequenced in a study of cytomegalovirus exposure and HLA in healthy donors. The primer mix had 60 Vbeta and 13 Jbeta primers. Libraries were prepared by immunoSEQ multiplex PCR; TCRdb keeps only in-frame clonotypes and omits some of them. Of around 62,000 clones listed, around four fifths are singletons. Source material: PBMCs. These receptors originate from a man aged 35 to 55 in good health and CMV-seronegative.

The rearrangement joins TRBV7-8 to TRBJ1-6; the match to TRBD1 covers 9 bases. Germline CDR1 reads SGHVS; CDR2 reads FQNEAQ. The CDR3 spans 15 residues. The V gene end was trimmed by 5 bases and the J gene end by 11 bases; junction bases not matched to a gene: 10. CDR3 residues: CASSPRDRALAPLHF. In DNA, the CDR3 is TGTGCCAGCAGCCCCCGGGACAGGGCCCTTGCACCCCTCCACTTT. The full variable domain, completed using reference TRBV7-8 and TRBJ1-6, is GAGVSQSPRYKVAKRGQDVALRCDPISGHVSLFWYQQALGQGPEFLTYFQNEAQLDKSGLPSDRFFAERPEGSVSTLKIQRTQQEDSAVYLCASSPRDRALAPLHFGNGTRLTVT.

This clone was detected a few times. The genes are TRBV4-1 and TRBJ2-3, with D possibly being TRBD1 (6 bases). The V gene lost 4 bases and the J gene lost 0 bases, with 14 bases spanning the gap. Per the germline V gene, CDR1 is MGHRA and CDR2 is YSYEKL. The CDR3 covers 16 residues. CDR3 sequence (DNA): TGCGCCAGCAGCCCCCTCGACAGGAAAAGCACAGATACGCAGTATTTT. Protein: CASSPLDRKSTDTQYF.

This sequence joins TRBV4-1 and TRBJ2-1; TRBD1 aligns across 9 bases. The germline V gene encodes CDR1 MGHRA and CDR2 YSYEKL. J gave up 4 bases and V 10 bases, and 8 bases lay outside the gene matches. The CDR3 is 14 amino acids. For the CDR3, the DNA is TGCGCCACCAGGGACAGGGAGGGGTACAATGAGCAGTTCTTC. Translated: CATRDREGYNEQFF.

The chain recombines TRBV19 with TRBJ1-1, with D uncertain. The CDR3 spans 13 residues. Germline-derived CDR1 and CDR2 are LNHDA and SQIVND (reference sequence). V lost 5 bases to trimming and J lost 1 base, with 8 bases between them. Here the CDR3 DNA reads TGTGCCAGTAGTTCACGGAGGAACACTGAAGCTTTCTTT. This gives the protein CASSSRRNTEAFF.

Written as DNA, the CDR3 is TGTGCCAGCAGCCCTTGGACAGGGGGAACTGGAAACACCATATATTTT. The encoded protein is CASSPWTGGTGNTIYF. The chain has TRBV7-9 and TRBJ1-3; 10 bases are a match to TRBD1. The J segment lost 2 bases and the V segment lost 5 bases, leaving 6 bases of the junction unmatched. CDR3 size: 16 residues. Germline assignment: CDR1 SEHNR and CDR2 FQNEAQ (reference sequence).

This chain connects TRBV11-2 to TRBJ2-7, with a weak D call TRBD1 (8 bases). Trimming removed 1 base from V and 3 bases from J, with 16 bases in between. Per the germline V gene, CDR1 is SGHAT and CDR2 is FQNNGV. This CDR3 is built from 16 residues. Written as DNA, the CDR3 is TGTGCCAGCAGCTTAGGATACAGGGGGGGAGGCTACGAGCAGTACTTC. Encoded protein: CASSLGYRGGGYEQYF.

The chain combines TRBV6-1 with TRBJ2-1; perhaps TRBD2 as D (5 bases). This CDR3 region has 15 residues. CDR1 is MNHNS, CDR2 SASEGT, per germline. The germline V and J ends were trimmed by 3 bases and 3 bases, with 12 bases remaining between them. The CDR3 sequence is CASSESGTFYNEQFF. The CDR3 coding sequence is TGTGCCAGCAGTGAGAGCGGAACCTTCTACAATGAGCAGTTCTTC.

This rearrangement joins TRBV19 to TRBJ1-4, with D tentatively TRBD1 (5 bases). The CDR3 covers 16 residues. Germline V lookup: CDR1 LNHDA, CDR2 SQIVND (reference sequence). V lost 6 bases and J lost 3, with 17 bases in between. The CDR3 loop reads CASRTQSGMANEKLFF. Written as DNA, the CDR3 is TGTGCCAGTAGGACCCAGTCAGGGATGGCTAATGAAAAACTGTTTTTT.

This chain uses TRBV5-4 with TRBJ2-3; 9 positions match TRBD1. Losses at the gene ends were 0 bases for V and 5 bases for J; bases not matched to a gene: 7. CDR3 length: 16 residues. In germline, CDR1 is SGHNT, CDR2 YYREEE (reference sequence). CDR3 residues: CASSLEPGTGRDTQYF. The CDR3 bases are TGTGCCAGCAGCTTGGAACCGGGGACAGGGAGAGATACGCAGTATTTT.